The T cell receptor beta chain described here comes from a study of Ad26.COV2.S vaccination and SARS-CoV-2 variants. Profiling relied on immunoSEQ multiplex PCR, and the TCRdb table lists in-frame clones only, not all of them. The sample consists of 300,000 to 400,000 clones, around 92% of them appearing once. General observations from the study: Reported post-vaccination CD8+ and CD4+ T cell responses to spike showed substantial breadth. It was vaccine recipients, not placebo recipients, who had the higher spike-specific TCR breadth. Vaccine recipients and placebo recipients showed similar non-spike TCR breadth.

The V gene's germline CDR1 is SGHNT and CDR2 YENEEA. V lost 6 bases to trimming and J lost 1 base; unmatched junction nucleotides: 7. The CDR3 runs to 16 residues. For this clone: Its specificity is not known.

Sequencing used peripheral blood, obtained after recovery from COVID-19. The source of this sequence is a human donor who had recovered from COVID-19. The V and J genes are TRBV11-3 and TRBJ2-3, with 10 bases lining up with TRBD1. CDR3 DNA: TGTGCCAGCAGTCGTGGGACAGGGGATGGCACAGATACGCAGTATTTT. Encoded protein: CASSRGTGDGTDTQYF.